There are many counts of the clone carrying this T cell receptor beta chain. The data stem from a study of early T cells in non-severe SARS-CoV-2 infection. From the 5' RACE reads, TCRdb called clonotypes with MiXCR, one entry per CDR3 protein. This repertoire shows over 80,000 distinct CDR3 sequences, around 14% found once; its top ten account for around 9.9%. The V end was cut by 1 base, the J end by 6 bases, with 16 bases between. Germline V CDR1 and CDR2: SGHTA, FQGNSA. The CDR3 totals 15 residues. The source is an adult who was a healthcare worker with PCR-confirmed SARS-CoV-2 infection or an uninfected control (not recorded which). The genes are TRBV7-2 and TRBJ2-7; either TRBD1 or TRBD2 may supply D (6 bases each). Material for sequencing was whole blood. In DNA form, the CDR3 reads TGTGCCAGCAGCTTAGTAACTCATGGGGGGCCCGAGCAGTACTTC. Its protein is CASSLVTHGGPEQYF.